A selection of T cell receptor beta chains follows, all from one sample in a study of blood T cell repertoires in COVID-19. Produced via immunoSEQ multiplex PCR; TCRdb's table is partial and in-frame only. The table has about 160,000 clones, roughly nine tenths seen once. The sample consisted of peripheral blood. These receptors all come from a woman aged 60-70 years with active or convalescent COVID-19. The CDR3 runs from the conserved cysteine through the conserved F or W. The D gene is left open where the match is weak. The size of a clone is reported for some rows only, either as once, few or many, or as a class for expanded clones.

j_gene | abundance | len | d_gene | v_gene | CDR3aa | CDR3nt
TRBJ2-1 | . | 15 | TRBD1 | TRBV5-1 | CASSLTGGGYNEQFF | TGCGCCAGCAGCTTGACAGGGGGAGGCTACAATGAGCAGTTCTTC
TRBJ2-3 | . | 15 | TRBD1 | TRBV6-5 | CASSRQGRSTDTQYF | TGTGCCAGCAGCCGACAGGGGCGAAGCACAGATACGCAGTATTTT
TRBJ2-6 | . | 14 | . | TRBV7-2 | CASSLSSGANVLTF | TGTGCCAGCAGCCTATCCTCTGGGGCCAACGTCCTGACTTTC
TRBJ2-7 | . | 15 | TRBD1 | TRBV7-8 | CASSLIQGITTEQYF | TGTGCCAGCAGCCTTATACAGGGGATTACTACCGAGCAGTACTTC
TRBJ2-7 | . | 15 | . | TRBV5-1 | CASSLEEGRKSEQYF | TGCGCCAGCAGCTTGGAGGAGGGACGAAAGAGCGAGCAGTACTTC
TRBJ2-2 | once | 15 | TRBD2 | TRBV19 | CASSVGLAGTGELFF | TGTGCCAGTAGTGTCGGACTAGCAGGCACCGGGGAGCTGTTTTTT
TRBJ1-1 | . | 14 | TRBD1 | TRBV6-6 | CASSTGQVQTEAFF | TGTGCCAGCAGTACGGGACAGGTCCAAACTGAAGCTTTCTTT
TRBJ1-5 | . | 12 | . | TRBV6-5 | CASSGSGQPQHF | TGTGCCAGCAGCGGGAGTGGTCAGCCCCAGCATTTT
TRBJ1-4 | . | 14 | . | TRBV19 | CASRSGDPNEKLFF | TGTGCCAGTAGATCAGGGGATCCTAATGAAAAACTGTTTTTT
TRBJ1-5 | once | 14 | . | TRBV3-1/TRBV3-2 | CASSQAVSNQPQHF | TGTGCCAGCAGCCAAGCTGTTAGCAATCAGCCCCAGCATTTT